A single sample is the source of the 9 T cell receptor beta chains below, sequenced in a study of regulatory T cells in long-lasting Graves disease. Specified time point: newly diagnosed GD, antithyroid drugs for less than 3 months. PBMC-derived RNA was used for the TCR library. CDR3 regions were amplified by Arm-PCR using iRepertoire HTBI primers to build TCR beta libraries. Each CDR3 protein gets one entry after TCRdb re-called the multiplex PCR reads with MiXCR. The sample has about 420,000 distinct CDR3 sequences, about 17% seen once. The same data also went into a second study, on T cells in Graves' hyperthyroidism and ophthalmopathy.

The material was peripheral blood mononuclear cells (PBMCs), obtained at new diagnosis, from a patient treated with antithyroid drugs. All receptors derive from a woman aged 18-35 years with Graves disease.

There are many counts of this clonotype. The V and J genes are TRBV7-9 and TRBJ2-5; perhaps TRBD2 as D (7 bases). Trimming left V 2 bases short and J 5 bases short, with 21 bases between. Per the germline V gene, CDR1 is SEHNR and CDR2 is FQNEAQ (reference sequence). The CDR3 is 17 residues long. CDR3 in amino acids: CASSLTQDRGAWETQYF. The DNA of the CDR3 is TGTGCCAGCAGCTTAACCCAGGACCGGGGGGCCTGGGAGACCCAGTACTTC.

The rearrangement uses TRBV11-3 and TRBJ2-2; D possibly corresponds to TRBD1 (5 bases). CDR1 and CDR2 (germline): SGHNT, YENEEA. The CDR3 is 14 amino acids. V was cut by 5 bases and J by 7 bases, with 14 bases left in between. This CDR3 is CASSRKDSYGELFF. CDR3 sequence (DNA): TGTGCCAGCAGCCGAAAAGACAGTTACGGGGAGCTGTTTTTT.

This clonotype was recorded a few times. The chain's CDR3 is CSTRASAGYTF. In DNA form, the CDR3 reads TGCAGTACCCGCGCCTCGGCTGGCTACACCTTC. This chain connects TRBV20-1 to TRBJ1-2; no definite D call. V was shortened by 8 bases and J by 7 bases, with 14 bases between the two germline ends. Germline values: CDR1 DFQATT, CDR2 SNEGSKA (reference sequence). The CDR3 extends over 11 amino acids.

To note about this clonotype: A much bigger clone sits one base away, suggesting this may be a read error. The chain links TRBV11-3 to TRBJ2-1; 7 bases are shared with TRBD2. Germline V CDR1 and CDR2: SGHNT, YENEEA. The CDR3 spans 15 residues. The CDR3 DNA reads TGTTCCAGCAGCTTACAGCGGGGCCAAATCAATGAGCAGTTCTTC. The encoded protein is CSSSLQRGQINEQFF.

The chain carries TRBV6-1 and TRBJ2-7, with TRBD2 matching 9 bases. The CDR3 contains 14 residues. The germline CDR1 and CDR2 sequences are MNHNS and SASEGT. Unmatched junction bases numbered 6, after V lost 5 bases and J lost 4 bases. Here the CDR3 reads CASSPGTSHYEQYF. The CDR3 DNA is TGTGCCAGCAGTCCCGGGACTAGCCATTACGAGCAGTACTTC.

This clonotype was seen ten or more times. The V and J genes are TRBV11-3 and TRBJ2-7; D perhaps matches TRBD2 (6 bases). The CDR3 length is 15 residues. The germline V and J ends were trimmed by 4 bases and 0 bases, with 13 bases remaining between them. The germline V gene encodes CDR1 SGHNT and CDR2 YENEEA. The CDR3 is CASSSRDFYSYEQYF. As DNA, the CDR3 is TGTGCCAGCAGCTCCCGGGACTTCTACTCCTACGAGCAGTACTTC.

This clonotype has a handful of counts. The rearrangement uses TRBV19 and TRBJ1-5; the D gene is possibly TRBD1 (6 bases). The germline CDR1 and CDR2 sequences are LNHDA and SQIVND (reference sequence). V was shortened by 2 bases and J by 2 bases, with 10 bases between the two germline ends. The CDR3 has 15 residues. The CDR3 spells CASSIRGAGNQPQHF. The CDR3 DNA sequence: TGTGCCAGTAGTATACGGGGGGCCGGCAATCAGCCCCAGCATTTT.

The chain uses TRBV6-2 or TRBV6-3 and TRBJ2-3; 12 bases match TRBD2. This CDR3 contains 19 residues. Looked up from germline, CDR1 is MNHEY and CDR2 is SVGEGT. The V gene end was trimmed by 5 bases and the J gene end by 1 base; junction bases not matched to a gene: 13. The CDR3 coding sequence is TGTGCCAGCAGTGAAGGAGTGACTAGCGGGAGCTACCGCACAGATACGCAGTATTTT. Its translation: CASSEGVTSGSYRTDTQYF.

The chain uses TRBV6-1 and TRBJ2-2; D may be TRBD2 (6 bases). The CDR3 is 15 amino acids. Trimming left V 6 bases short and J 5 bases short, with 16 bases between. Germline V gene data show CDR1 as MNHNS and CDR2 as SASEGT. CDR3 protein: CASSHVRDRTGELFF. The CDR3 DNA reads as TGTGCCAGCAGCCACGTGCGGGACCGTACCGGGGAGCTGTTTTTT.